The next 22 T cell receptor beta chains were all read from a single sample in a study of control samples from healthy donors and cancer patients. Here immunoSEQ multiplex PCR was the method, and the copy in TCRdb shows in-frame clones only, minus some. Altogether 140,000 to 150,000 clones are present, approximately 94% being singletons, with the ten largest covering more than 4.5%. What was sequenced was blood. The receptors originated from a man between 18 and 35 years old in good health.

The genes are TRBV9 and TRBJ2-1, with D perhaps matching TRBD2 (6 bases). V was trimmed by 3 bases and J by 3 bases, leaving 16 bases between them. The CDR3 runs 16 residues. CDR1 and CDR2 from the germline V gene are SGDLS and YYNGEE. The DNA of the CDR3 is TGTGCCAGCAGCGCCCCGTGGGGGGTCGGCTACAATGAGCAGTTCTTC. The encoded protein is CASSAPWGVGYNEQFF.

This clone was seen more than once but under ten times. CDR3 nucleotides: TGCGCCAGCAGCCAACAGACAGGATCCTACGAGCAGTACTTC. Translating gives CASSQQTGSYEQYF. The rearrangement uses TRBV4-1 and TRBJ2-7, with D possibly matching TRBD1 (6 bases). Germline V lookup: CDR1 MGHRA, CDR2 YSYEKL. The V end lost 2 bases, the J end lost 1 base, and 9 bases lay between the germline ends. CDR3 length: 14 amino acids.

This chain links TRBV5-3 with TRBJ2-7; D not certain. TRBV5-3 is placed among ORFs of uncertain function. The CDR3 contains 12 residues. The CDR3 bases are TGTGACCCCGGCGTTGGACCCTACGAGCAGTACTTC. Protein product: CDPGVGPYEQYF.

CDR3 in amino acids: CASSQPGDRYYEQYF. The DNA for the CDR3 is TGTGCCAGCAGCCAGCCGGGGGACAGGTACTACGAGCAGTACTTC. The genes are TRBV14 and TRBJ2-7, with 8 nucleotides matching TRBD1. J was trimmed by 3 bases and V by 3 bases; bases with no gene match: 7. There are 15 residues in the CDR3. In germline, CDR1 is SGHDN, CDR2 FVKESK.

The gene calls are TRBV4-1 and TRBJ1-1; D perhaps matches TRBD1 (6 bases). Germline CDR1 and CDR2: MGHRA and YSYEKL. Trimming left V 4 bases short and J 5 bases short, with 20 bases between. The CDR3 spans 16 residues. The CDR3 DNA sequence: TGCGCCAGCAGCCTGGACCCCCCGGGGGCCGTAACTGAAGCTTTCTTT. This gives the protein CASSLDPPGAVTEAFF.

The chain combines TRBV30 with TRBJ2-2; no clear D. The CDR3 sequence is 13 residues long. The germline V gene has CDR1 GTSNPN and CDR2 SVGIG (reference sequence). Trimming removed 2 bases at V and 4 bases at J, with 8 bases between. CDR3 residues: CAWSTGLTGELFF. The CDR3 DNA reads TGTGCCTGGAGTACGGGCCTCACCGGGGAGCTGTTTTTT.

The genes are TRBV27 and TRBJ1-4; 7 positions agree with TRBD1. Germline-derived CDR1 and CDR2 are MNHEY and SMNVEV (reference sequence). CDR3 size: 14 residues. V dropped 4 bases and J dropped 8; count of bases not matched to a gene: 7. In DNA, the CDR3 is TGTGCCAGCAGTTCGAGGGGGCGGTACGAAAAACTGTTTTTT. As protein: CASSSRGRYEKLFF.

This sequence joins TRBV30 and TRBJ1-6, with a tentative D call TRBD1 (6 bases). Trimming shortened V by 1 base and J by 8 bases, and 9 bases separated the two germline ends. CDR3 length equals 13 residues. Germline values: CDR1 GTSNPN, CDR2 SVGIG (reference sequence). The CDR3 DNA reads TGTGCCTGGAGTGAACAGGGATATTCACCCCTCCACTTT. Protein sequence: CAWSEQGYSPLHF.

The gene calls are TRBV3-1 (or the pseudogene TRBV3-2) and TRBJ1-1, with TRBD1 matching over 9 bases. Germline assignment: CDR1 LGHDT and CDR2 YNNKEL (reference sequence). CDR3 length equals 18 residues. The ends lost 4 bases at V and 10 bases at J; junction bases unmatched: 22. CDR3 amino acids: CASSPRDRAISFLRSAFF. The CDR3 region has the DNA TGTGCCAGCAGCCCAAGGGACAGGGCGATCTCTTTTTTAAGGTCAGCTTTCTTT.

The chain employs TRBV13 and TRBJ2-3; D not certain. Trimming shortened V by 4 bases and J by 3 bases, and 14 bases separated the two germline ends. The CDR3 sequence is 15 residues long. The germline V gene has CDR1 PRHDT and CDR2 FYEKMQ (reference sequence). CDR3 in amino acids: CASSYRTPTTDTQYF. The CDR3 nucleotides are TGTGCCAGCAGCTACCGGACCCCCACGACAGATACGCAGTATTTT.

The V gene is TRBV27, the J gene TRBJ2-1; D not certain. With 6 bases removed from V and 11 bases from J, the gap between germline ends came to 20 bases. In germline, CDR1 is MNHEY, CDR2 SMNVEV (reference sequence). CDR3 size: 14 residues. The CDR3 DNA reads TGTGCCAGCAGCCCCGGTCCTCCTCTGGTTAAGCAGTTCTTC. Protein: CASSPGPPLVKQFF.

The chain couples TRBV6-5 to TRBJ2-7; 8 positions agree with TRBD1. CDR1 is MNHEY, CDR2 SVGAGI, per germline. This CDR3 comprises 14 residues. V gave up 6 bases and J gave up 2 bases; unmatched junction bases: 6. CDR3 bases: TGTGCCAGCAGATCGGACAGGGTCCCCTACGAGCAGTACTTC. It translates to CASRSDRVPYEQYF.

The chain is built from TRBV28 and TRBJ1-1; D is ambiguous. Germline CDR1 reads MDHEN; CDR2 reads SYDVKM. V was shortened by 6 bases and J by 7 bases, with 15 bases between the two germline ends. The CDR3 covers 13 residues. The CDR3 is CASRQSQPYEAFF. CDR3 DNA: TGTGCCAGCAGGCAGTCACAGCCCTATGAAGCTTTCTTT.

The rearrangement joins TRBV7-8 to TRBJ2-2; possible D gene TRBD1, 5 bases. Per germline, CDR1 SGHVS and CDR2 FQNEAQ. V was clipped by 5 bases and J by 1 base, with 14 bases between them. The CDR3 is made up of 16 amino acids. CDR3 loop: CASSPRAPMNTGELFF. DNA of the CDR3: TGTGCCAGCAGCCCCAGGGCCCCAATGAACACCGGGGAGCTGTTTTTT.

The chain carries TRBV4-3 and TRBJ2-6, with 15 positions matching TRBD2. Germline assignment: CDR1 LGHNA and CDR2 YSLEER. This CDR3 is 21 amino acids long. The V segment lost 4 bases and the J segment 4 bases; nucleotides outside the gene matches: 14. The CDR3 DNA sequence: TGCGCCAGCAGCCGAACCGGGACTAGCGGGAGGTTTAGGTCCGGGGCCAACGTCCTGACTTTC. Translated, it gives CASSRTGTSGRFRSGANVLTF.

J is TRBJ1-1 and V is TRBV5-4, with D maybe TRBD1 (6 bases). Trimming pared 4 bases from V and 7 bases from J, leaving 14 bases between. The CDR3 spans 13 residues. The germline V gene encodes CDR1 SGHNT and CDR2 YYREEE (reference sequence). CDR3 amino acids: CASSLEGDREAFF. Here the CDR3 DNA reads TGTGCCAGCAGCCTGGAGGGGGACCGTGAAGCTTTCTTT.

About this clone: This sample also contains other DNA sequences that code for the same CDR3. The V gene is TRBV6-6, the J gene TRBJ1-1; D may be TRBD1 (5 bases). Trimming pared 2 bases from V and 4 bases from J, leaving 8 bases between. This CDR3 has 13 residues. Per germline, CDR1 MNHNY and CDR2 SVGAGI (reference sequence). The CDR3 region is CASSYERGTEAFF. The DNA for the CDR3 is TGTGCCAGCAGTTACGAGAGGGGCACTGAAGCTTTCTTT.

This clone was seen a single time. The chain recombines TRBV19 with TRBJ2-7, with D unresolved. Germline V gene lookup returns CDR1 LNHDA and CDR2 SQIVND (reference sequence). V was pared by 3 bases and J by 3 bases, with 30 bases between. The length of the CDR3 is 20 residues. The DNA of the CDR3 is TGTGCCAGTAGTATCAGCTCTTACGGCGACCCCTGGGGTTTTAACTACGAGCAGTACTTC. It specifies CASSISSYGDPWGFNYEQYF.

The J gene is TRBJ1-2, the V gene TRBV18; tentatively, D is TRBD1 (5 bases). CDR3 length equals 12 residues. Germline CDR1 and CDR2: KGHSH and LQKENI. V was cut by 4 bases and J by 9 bases, with 12 bases left in between. CDR3 sequence: CASSLPGTRYTF. CDR3 DNA: TGTGCCAGCTCACTCCCAGGGACGCGCTACACCTTC.

This clone was seen only once. V usage is TRBV30 and J usage is TRBJ1-2, with D perhaps TRBD1 (5 bases). The CDR3 covers 11 residues. Deletions cut 5 bases from V and 4 bases from J, with 8 bases between. Germline V lookup: CDR1 GTSNPN, CDR2 SVGIG (reference sequence). The CDR3 DNA reads TGTGCCTGGGGGGCTACCTATGGCTACACCTTC. Translation: CAWGATYGYTF.

This rearrangement joins TRBV18 to TRBJ2-4, with 7 positions matching TRBD2. The V segment lost 2 bases and the J segment 5 bases; nucleotides outside the gene matches: 6. Germline V gene sequence: CDR1 KGHSH, CDR2 LQKENI. The CDR3 runs 15 residues. CDR3 bases: TGTGCCAGCTCACCAGCCGGGACTACCCAAAACATTCAGTACTTC. The encoded protein is CASSPAGTTQNIQYF. Together with reference TRBV18 and TRBJ2-4, the CDR3 gives the full variable domain: NAGVMQNPRHLVRRRGQEARLRCSPMKGHSHVYWYRQLPEEGLKFMVYLQKENIIDESGMPKERFSAEFPKEGPSILRIQQVVRGDSAAYFCASSPAGTTQNIQYFGAGTRLSVL.

The J gene is TRBJ2-1, the V gene TRBV2; D unresolved. The germline gives CDR1 SNHLY, CDR2 FYNNEI. The CDR3 runs 13 residues. V gave up 3 bases and J gave up 1 base, with 4 bases separating them. The CDR3 DNA is TGTGCCAGCAGTGAGGGGTCCTACAATGAGCAGTTCTTC. Translation: CASSEGSYNEQFF.